These T cell receptor beta chains were read from a single sample in a study of blood T cell repertoires in COVID-19. TCRdb keeps only in-frame clones here, not all; method: immunoSEQ multiplex PCR. The data contain roughly 130,000 clones, approximately 83% of them seen just once; the ten biggest clones take up approximately 4.9%. Material: peripheral blood. The receptor set was obtained from a woman aged 70-85 years with acute or convalescent COVID-19. Each CDR3 is given with its conserved first and last residue. A D gene is named only where the DNA matches it firmly. Size tells how often a clone was seen (once, few, many) or the class of an expanded clone, and some rows leave it out.

D gene,J gene,V gene,clone size,CDR3 DNA,CDR3 protein
NA,TRBJ2-5,TRBV11-3,NA,TGTGCCAGCAGCTTAAGGCGGCAAGAGACCCAGTACTTC,CASSLRRQETQYF
NA,TRBJ2-1,TRBV5-1,NA,TGCGCCAGCAGCATACAGGGTGGGAATGAGCAGTTCTTC,CASSIQGGNEQFF
NA,TRBJ2-1,TRBV15,NA,TGTGCCACCAGCAGAGATTTCGCGAGCGATGAGCAGTTCTTC,CATSRDFASDEQFF
TRBD1,TRBJ1-4,TRBV2,NA,TGTGCCAGCAGGAGAGGACAGGCCGGTGAAAAACTGTTTTTT,CASRRGQAGEKLFF
NA,TRBJ1-6,TRBV3-1/TRBV3-2,NA,TGTGCCAGCAGCCAAGTCGGTTCCCAACCCCTCCACTTT,CASSQVGSQPLHF
TRBD1,TRBJ1-1,TRBV7-8,NA,TGTGCCAGCATTCCCGGGACAGGGGGTAAGAGAAACACTGAAGCTTTCTTT,CASIPGTGGKRNTEAFF
TRBD1,TRBJ1-1,TRBV28,once,TGTGCCAGCAGAAGCAACAGGGGAAGAGGCACTGAAGCTTTCTTT,CASRSNRGRGTEAFF
NA,TRBJ2-7,TRBV9,once,TGTGCCAGCAGCGTGGGGGGACAGAGCTACGAGCAGTACTTC,CASSVGGQSYEQYF
NA,TRBJ2-5,TRBV29-1,NA,TGCAGCGTATCGAATAGCCTGGGTGGGGAGACCCAGTACTTC,CSVSNSLGGETQYF
NA,TRBJ1-1,TRBV5-6,NA,TGTGCCAGCAGATCGTACGTTGTAACAGAGGGAAAGAACACTGAAGCTTTCTTT,CASRSYVVTEGKNTEAFF
TRBD1,TRBJ1-4,TRBV27,NA,TGTGCCAGCAGTAGGACAGGGAGGGCTAATGAAAAACTGTTTTTT,CASSRTGRANEKLFF
NA,TRBJ1-1,TRBV3-1/TRBV3-2,NA,TGTGCCAGCAGCCGAGCGGGTGGGCCCACTGAAGCTTTCTTT,CASSRAGGPTEAFF
TRBD1,TRBJ1-1,TRBV10-2,NA,TGCGCCAGCAGATTTGACAGGGGCACTGAAGCTTTCTTT,CASRFDRGTEAFF
NA,TRBJ1-1,TRBV7-2,NA,TGTGCCAGCAGCTTAGCATCAGGCTTGAACACTGAAGCTTTCTTT,CASSLASGLNTEAFF
NA,TRBJ1-2,TRBV7-2,NA,TGTGCCAGCAGCTTAGTGAAGGAGAACTATGGCTACACCTTC,CASSLVKENYGYTF
TRBD1,TRBJ2-1,TRBV9,NA,TGTGCCAGCAGCGTGGGACAGGGGGCGAATGAGCAGTTCTTC,CASSVGQGANEQFF
NA,TRBJ2-3,TRBV2,NA,TGTGCCAGCAGGCCCACCCAAGCTAGCACAGATACGCAGTATTTT,CASRPTQASTDTQYF
TRBD1,TRBJ1-2,TRBV7-3,NA,TGTGCCAGCAGCTCCCCCCCGGGACAGGGTGGAAATGGCTACACCTTC,CASSSPPGQGGNGYTF
NA,TRBJ2-1,TRBV6-5,once,TGTGCCAGCAGCGACGGAGCGGGTGGGGGCAATGAGCAGTTCTTC,CASSDGAGGGNEQFF